A selection of T cell receptor beta chains follows, all from one sample in a study of T cell responses to AZD1222 COVID-19 vaccine. Sequenced by immunoSEQ multiplex PCR; TCRdb stores in-frame clones only, minus some. The sample carries about 160,000 clones, 70% to 90% recorded once. Specimen: peripheral blood, collected 28 days after the second AZD1222 dose. These receptors all come from an adult who received the AZD1222 COVID-19 vaccine. Each CDR3 is given with its conserved first and last residue. Fields, in order: clone size, J gene, V gene, CDR3 protein. The size field is filled for only some rows; it gives once, few, many or a size class.

. TRBJ2-3 TRBV5-1 CASSQERGVVDTQYF
once TRBJ1-4 TRBV3-1/TRBV3-2 CASSRGRVKEKLFF
. TRBJ1-2 TRBV5-5 CASSLVPGNNYGYTF
. TRBJ2-1 TRBV4-2 CASSRREGGPWNEQFF
few TRBJ2-7 TRBV6-5 CASRPNRGLGEQYF
. TRBJ1-1 TRBV2 CASNGRGPEAFF
. TRBJ2-1 TRBV7-3 CASSLTGGLNEQFF
. TRBJ1-1 TRBV5-5 CASSLGGRTEAFF
. TRBJ2-7 TRBV6-6 CASSVVPTYEQYF
. TRBJ1-6 TRBV21-1 CASSKAWRQGESSYNSPLHF
. TRBJ1-3 TRBV3-1/TRBV3-2 CASSHTQGQFSGNTIYF
. TRBJ1-5 TRBV2 CASRRTVPEPQHF
. TRBJ2-2 TRBV14 CASSQDTGELFF
. TRBJ2-3 TRBV18 CASSPPAPRDSSTDTQYF
. TRBJ1-3 TRBV3-1/TRBV3-2 CASSQGGVSGNTIYF
. TRBJ1-5 TRBV12-3/TRBV12-4 CASKGGGNQPQHF
once TRBJ2-5 TRBV28 CASSSLLDRARGQETQYF
. TRBJ1-5 TRBV19 CASREPGQRNQPQHF
. TRBJ1-3 TRBV25-1 CASSDSGNTIYF
. TRBJ1-2 TRBV11-2 CASSQTRRTNGYTF
. TRBJ2-7 TRBV30 CAWSLERLRYEQYF
few TRBJ1-2 TRBV4-3 CASSQDTAGPYGYTF
. TRBJ2-7 TRBV7-9 CASLAGDNYEQYF
. TRBJ1-5 TRBV4-3 CASSRDRGNQPQHF
once TRBJ1-2 TRBV9 CASSVATGARGNYGYTF
once TRBJ2-3 TRBV7-9 CASSLSGGRYYADTQYF
. TRBJ1-1 TRBV7-9 CASSLKGANTEAFF
. TRBJ2-5 TRBV11-3 CASSLGNRGGQETQYF
. TRBJ1-6 TRBV4-2 CASSPLTRSSYNSPLHF
. TRBJ2-5 TRBV30 CAWSQGRETQYF
. TRBJ2-7 TRBV27 CASSPLQGGSYEQYF
once TRBJ2-3 TRBV19 CASSHRGTLYTQYF
. TRBJ1-1 TRBV5-1 CASSFDPLPGNTEAFF
. TRBJ1-6 TRBV7-2 CASGITGARAPLHF
. TRBJ2-7 TRBV6-2/TRBV6-3 CASSRSTRLGFKEQYF
. TRBJ1-2 TRBV5-1 CASSRDNYGYTF
. TRBJ1-5 TRBV6-2/TRBV6-3 CASSRSQGVNNQPQHF
. TRBJ2-3 TRBV3-1/TRBV3-2 CASSQVLRGGQYF
once TRBJ2-7 TRBV3-1/TRBV3-2 CASSLGFTYEQYF
few TRBJ1-6 TRBV7-3 CASSLTATGGNSPLHF
. TRBJ2-7 TRBV6-1 CASSGVGTRGFHEQYF
. TRBJ1-2 TRBV3-1/TRBV3-2 CASSQGTGPQGYTF
. TRBJ2-1 TRBV6-4 CASRARGQTTIQQFF
. TRBJ2-1 TRBV24-1 CATSGQGLDEQFF
. TRBJ2-1 TRBV27 CASAGEWRNEQFF
. TRBJ2-7 TRBV7-9 CASSPIRALGSYEQYF
. TRBJ2-3 TRBV9 CASTVLTDTQYF
. TRBJ1-2 TRBV6-5 CASSYSGTGPYGYTF
. TRBJ1-5 TRBV5-6 CASSAGGAQPQHF
. TRBJ2-7 TRBV9 CASSGDWDPPRQQYF
. TRBJ1-2 TRBV7-8 CASSSLGGAGGYTF
. TRBJ1-1 TRBV11-2 CASSPQRNTEAFF
. TRBJ1-2 TRBV6-5 CASSSGGTDGYTF
. TRBJ2-1 TRBV12-5 CASGLSRTGDNEQFF
. TRBJ1-3 TRBV7-9 CASSLLPPGNTIYF